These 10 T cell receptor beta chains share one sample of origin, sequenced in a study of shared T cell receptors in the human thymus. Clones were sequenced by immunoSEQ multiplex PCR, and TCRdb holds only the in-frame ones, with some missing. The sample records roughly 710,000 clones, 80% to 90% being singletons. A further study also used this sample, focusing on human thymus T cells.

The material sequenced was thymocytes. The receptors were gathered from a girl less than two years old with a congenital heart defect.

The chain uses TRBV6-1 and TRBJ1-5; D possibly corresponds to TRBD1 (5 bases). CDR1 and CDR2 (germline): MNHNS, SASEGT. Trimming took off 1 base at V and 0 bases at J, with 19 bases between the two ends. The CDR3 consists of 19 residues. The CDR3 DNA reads TGTGCCAGCAGTGAAGGGAGCGGTGCGGGGCTATATAGCAATCAGCCCCAGCATTTT. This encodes CASSEGSGAGLYSNQPQHF.

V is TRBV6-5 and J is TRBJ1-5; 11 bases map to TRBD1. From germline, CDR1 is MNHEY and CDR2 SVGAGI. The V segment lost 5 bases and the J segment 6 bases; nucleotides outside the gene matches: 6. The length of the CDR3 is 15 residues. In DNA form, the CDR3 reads TGTGCCAGCAGTCGGACAGGGGGCGGAGGTCAGCCCCAGCATTTT. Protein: CASSRTGGGGQPQHF.

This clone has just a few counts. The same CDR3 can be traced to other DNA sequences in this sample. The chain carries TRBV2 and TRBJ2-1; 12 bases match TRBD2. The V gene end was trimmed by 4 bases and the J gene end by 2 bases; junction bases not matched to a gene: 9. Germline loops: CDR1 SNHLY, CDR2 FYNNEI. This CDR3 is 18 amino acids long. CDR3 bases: TGTGCCAGCAGTGTTATGTGGCTAGCGGGGGGGACCTACAATGAGCAGTTCTTC. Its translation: CASSVMWLAGGTYNEQFF.

CDR3 DNA: TGCGCCAGCAGCGGCGGGTCGCGGGACACAGATACGCAGTATTTT. The encoded protein is CASSGGSRDTDTQYF. This chain uses TRBV5-1 with TRBJ2-3; D might be TRBD2 (6 bases). V was trimmed by 4 bases and J by 2 bases, leaving 14 bases between them. Germline V gene sequence: CDR1 SGHRS, CDR2 YFSETQ. The CDR3 is 15 amino acids.

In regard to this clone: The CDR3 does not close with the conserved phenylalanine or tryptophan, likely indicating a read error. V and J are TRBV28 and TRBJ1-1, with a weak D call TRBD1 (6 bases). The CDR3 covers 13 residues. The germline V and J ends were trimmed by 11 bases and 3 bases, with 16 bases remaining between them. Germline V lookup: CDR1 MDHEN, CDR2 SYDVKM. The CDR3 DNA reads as TGTGCCGGACAACAGGGTCCCGACACTGAAGCTTTCTGT. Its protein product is CAGQQGPDTEAFC.

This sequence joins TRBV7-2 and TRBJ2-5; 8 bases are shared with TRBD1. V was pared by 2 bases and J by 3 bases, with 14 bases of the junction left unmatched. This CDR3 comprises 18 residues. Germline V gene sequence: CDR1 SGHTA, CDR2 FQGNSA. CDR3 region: CASSLWAGQETVKETQYF. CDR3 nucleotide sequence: TGTGCCAGCAGCTTATGGGCGGGACAGGAGACAGTAAAAGAGACCCAGTACTTC.

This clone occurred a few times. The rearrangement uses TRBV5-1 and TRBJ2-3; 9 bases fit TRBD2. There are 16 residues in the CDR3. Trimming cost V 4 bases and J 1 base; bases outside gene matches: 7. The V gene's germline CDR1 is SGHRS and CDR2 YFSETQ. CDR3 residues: CASSKGVAGGTDTQYF. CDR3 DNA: TGCGCCAGCAGCAAGGGGGTAGCGGGGGGCACAGATACGCAGTATTTT.

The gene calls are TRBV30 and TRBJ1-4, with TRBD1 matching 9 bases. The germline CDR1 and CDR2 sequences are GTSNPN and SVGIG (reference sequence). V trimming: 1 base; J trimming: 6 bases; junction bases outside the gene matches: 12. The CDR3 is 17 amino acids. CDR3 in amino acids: CAWSGNIDRGRDEKLFF. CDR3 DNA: TGTGCCTGGAGTGGGAACATCGACAGGGGGAGGGATGAAAAACTGTTTTTT.

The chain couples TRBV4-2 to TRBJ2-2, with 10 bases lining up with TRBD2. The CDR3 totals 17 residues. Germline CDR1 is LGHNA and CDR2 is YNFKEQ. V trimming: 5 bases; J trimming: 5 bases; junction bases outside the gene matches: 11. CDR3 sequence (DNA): TGTGCCAGCAGCGGTCGGGTAGCGGGGGGATGGACCGGGGAGCTGTTTTTT. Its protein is CASSGRVAGGWTGELFF.

The CDR3 loop is CASIGEGGPYEQYF. The CDR3 region has the DNA TGTGCCAGCATCGGGGAGGGGGGGCCATACGAGCAGTACTTC. The chain couples TRBV5-5 to TRBJ2-7, with a possible D match to TRBD2 (7 bases). Looked up from germline, CDR1 is SGHKS and CDR2 is YYEKEE (reference sequence). Trimming cost V 6 bases and J 4 bases, with 17 bases left between them. The CDR3 spans 14 residues.